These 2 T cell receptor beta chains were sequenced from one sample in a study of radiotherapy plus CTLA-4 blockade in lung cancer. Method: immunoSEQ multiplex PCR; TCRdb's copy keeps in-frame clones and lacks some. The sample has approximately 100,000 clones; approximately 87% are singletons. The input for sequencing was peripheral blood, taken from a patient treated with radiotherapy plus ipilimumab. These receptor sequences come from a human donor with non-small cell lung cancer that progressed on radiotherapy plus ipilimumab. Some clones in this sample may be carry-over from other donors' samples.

The DNA of the CDR3 is TGTGCCAGCAGCCAACCTATGACCCGCGCTAACTATGGCTACACCTTC. Its protein product is CASSQPMTRANYGYTF. The chain carries TRBV4-2 and TRBJ1-2; D is unresolved. Trimming cost V 2 bases and J 0 bases, with 13 bases left between them. CDR1 and CDR2 from the germline V gene are LGHNA and YNFKEQ. The CDR3 is 16 amino acids.

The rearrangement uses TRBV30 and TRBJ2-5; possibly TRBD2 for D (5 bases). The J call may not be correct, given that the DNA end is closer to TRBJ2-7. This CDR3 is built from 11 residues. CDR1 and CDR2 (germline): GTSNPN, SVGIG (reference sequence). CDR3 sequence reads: CAWSYGDEQYF. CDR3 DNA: TGTGCCTGGAGTTACGGGGACGAGCAGTACTTC.